This passage covers 5 T cell receptor beta chains from one sample sequenced in a study of T cells in women clearing cervical HPV infection. Here immunoSEQ multiplex PCR was the method, and the copy in TCRdb shows in-frame clones only, minus some. The listing records some 33,000 clones. Input material: blood buffy coat. The source of these receptors is a woman between 18 and 70 years old with a cervical HPV16 infection that either progressed to CIN3+ or cleared (not recorded which).

Remarks on this clone: The sequence runs out 3 residues before the end of the CDR3; the remainder is reconstructed from the germline J gene. The V gene is TRBV19, the J gene TRBJ2-5, with TRBD2 identical over 13 bases. CDR1 is LNHDA and CDR2 is SQIVND in the germline V gene (reference sequence). V trimming: 5 bases; J trimming: 2 bases; junction bases outside the gene matches: 2. The CDR3 sequence is 15 residues long. The sequenced CDR3 bases are TGTGCCAGTAGTCCGGGACTAGCGGGACAAGAGACC. Encoded protein: CASSPGLAGQET. The whole CDR3 sequence is CASSPGLAGQETQYF.

Notes on this clone: The read comes to an end 3 residues before the CDR3 does, leaving the germline J gene to fill in the end. The V and J genes are TRBV30 and TRBJ1-2, with 9 bases that match TRBD1. The CDR3 is 13 residues long. Germline CDR1 is GTSNPN and CDR2 is SVGIG (reference sequence). CDR3 region: CAWGGDRDDIYTF. CDR3 DNA, as far as it was read: TGTGCCTGGGGTGGGGACAGGGACGACATC. The whole variable domain, remainder taken from reference TRBV30 and TRBJ1-2, is SQTIHQWPATLVQPVGSPLSLECTVEGTSNPNLYWYRQAAGRGLQLLFYSVGIGQISSEVPQNLSASRPQDRQFILSSKKLLLSDSGFYLCAWGGDRDDIYTFGSGTRLTVV.

In the case of this clone: The CDR3 is cut off 3 residues early in the read; its end comes from the germline J gene. The genes are TRBV7-3 and TRBJ2-3; 8 bases match TRBD2. The ends lost 2 bases at V and 5 bases at J; junction bases unmatched: 6. Germline assignment: CDR1 SGHTA and CDR2 FQGTGA. This CDR3 is built from 15 residues. The DNA read from the CDR3 is TGTGCCAGCAGCTTAGGCGGGGGGAGAGGAGATACG. Translation gives CASSLGGGRGDT. The complete CDR3 protein is CASSLGGGRGDTQYF.

Concerning this clone itself: The CDR3 end is not reached by the read, which stops 3 residues before it; the germline J gene fills it in. The chain joins TRBV20-1 to TRBJ1-2; D is unclear. The CDR3 runs 16 residues. The germline CDR1 and CDR2 sequences are DFQATT and SNEGSKA (reference sequence). The CDR3 region is CSARDLSGSSYNDYTF. The sequenced part of the CDR3 DNA is TGCAGTGCTAGAGATCTCAGCGGCAGCTCCTACAATGAC.

Turning to this clone: The read terminates 3 residues before the CDR3 end, so the remaining end is supplied by the germline J gene. V usage is TRBV7-9 and J usage is TRBJ2-7; D uncertain. CDR1 is SEHNR and CDR2 is FQNEAQ in the germline V gene (reference sequence). There are 13 residues in the CDR3. Trimming took off 4 bases at V and 6 bases at J, with 13 bases between the two ends. CDR3: CASSYHPEAEQYF. The sequenced CDR3 bases are TGTGCCAGCAGCTACCATCCCGAGGCCGAG. The full variable domain, in which reference TRBV7-9 and TRBJ2-7 provide the parts outside the CDR3, is DTGVSQNPRHKITKRGQNVTFRCDPISEHNRLYWYRQTLGQGPEFLTYFQNEAQLEKSRLLSDRFSAERPKGSFSTLEIQRTEQGDSAMYLCASSYHPEAEQYFGPGTRLTVT.